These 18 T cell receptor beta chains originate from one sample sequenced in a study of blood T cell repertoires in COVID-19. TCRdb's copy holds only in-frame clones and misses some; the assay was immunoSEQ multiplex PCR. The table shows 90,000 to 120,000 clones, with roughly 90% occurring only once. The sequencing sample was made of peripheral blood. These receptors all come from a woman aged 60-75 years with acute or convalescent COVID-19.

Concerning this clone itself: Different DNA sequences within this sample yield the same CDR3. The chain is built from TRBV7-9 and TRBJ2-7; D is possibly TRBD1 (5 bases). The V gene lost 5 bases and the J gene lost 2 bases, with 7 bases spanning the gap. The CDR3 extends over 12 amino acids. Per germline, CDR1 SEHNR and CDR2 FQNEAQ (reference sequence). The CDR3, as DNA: TGTGCCAGCAGCCTGGACACCTACGAGCAGTACGTC. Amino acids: CASSLDTYEQYV.

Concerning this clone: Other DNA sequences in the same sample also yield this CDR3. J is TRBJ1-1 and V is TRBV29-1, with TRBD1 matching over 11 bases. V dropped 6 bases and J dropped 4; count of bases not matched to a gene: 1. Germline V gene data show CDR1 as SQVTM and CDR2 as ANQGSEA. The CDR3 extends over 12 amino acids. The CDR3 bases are TGCAGCGTGGGGACAGGGGGCACTGAAGCTTTCTTT. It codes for CSVGTGGTEAFF.

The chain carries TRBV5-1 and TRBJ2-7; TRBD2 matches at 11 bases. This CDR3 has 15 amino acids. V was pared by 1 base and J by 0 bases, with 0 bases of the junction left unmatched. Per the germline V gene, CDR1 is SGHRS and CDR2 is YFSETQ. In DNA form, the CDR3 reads TGCGCCAGCAGCTTGACTAGCGGGAGCTCCTACGAGCAGTACTTC. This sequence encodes CASSLTSGSSYEQYF.

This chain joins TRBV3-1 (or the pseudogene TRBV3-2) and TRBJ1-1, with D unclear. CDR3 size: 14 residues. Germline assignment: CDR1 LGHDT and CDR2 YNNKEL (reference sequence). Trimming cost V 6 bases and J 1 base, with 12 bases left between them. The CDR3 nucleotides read TGTGCCAGCAGACTTACCCACAGGAACACTGAAGCTTTCTTT. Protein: CASRLTHRNTEAFF.

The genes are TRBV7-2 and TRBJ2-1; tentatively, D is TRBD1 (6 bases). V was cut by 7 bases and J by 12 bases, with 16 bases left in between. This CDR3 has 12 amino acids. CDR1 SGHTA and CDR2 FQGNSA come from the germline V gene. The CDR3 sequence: CASTADSPRQFF. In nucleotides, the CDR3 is TGTGCCAGCACCGCGGACAGTCCGAGGCAGTTCTTC. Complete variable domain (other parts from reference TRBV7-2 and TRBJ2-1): GAGVSQSPSNKVTEKGKDVELRCDPISGHTALYWYRQSLGQGLEFLIYFQGNSAPDKSGLPSDRFSAERTGGSVSTLTIQRTQQEDSAVYLCASTADSPRQFFGPGTRLTVL.

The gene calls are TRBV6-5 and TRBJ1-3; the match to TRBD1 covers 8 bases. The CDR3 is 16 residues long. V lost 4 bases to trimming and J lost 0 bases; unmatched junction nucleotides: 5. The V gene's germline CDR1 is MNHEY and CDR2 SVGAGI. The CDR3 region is CASSSDRGYSGNTIYF. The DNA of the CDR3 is TGTGCCAGCAGTTCCGACAGGGGTTACTCTGGAAACACCATATATTTT.

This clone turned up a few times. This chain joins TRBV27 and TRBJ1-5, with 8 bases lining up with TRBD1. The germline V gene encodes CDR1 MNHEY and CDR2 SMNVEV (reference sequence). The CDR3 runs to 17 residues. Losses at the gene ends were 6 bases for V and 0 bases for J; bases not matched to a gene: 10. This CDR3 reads CASSIIGTGDSNQPQHF. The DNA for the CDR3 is TGTGCCAGCAGCATAATCGGGACAGGAGATAGCAATCAGCCCCAGCATTTT.

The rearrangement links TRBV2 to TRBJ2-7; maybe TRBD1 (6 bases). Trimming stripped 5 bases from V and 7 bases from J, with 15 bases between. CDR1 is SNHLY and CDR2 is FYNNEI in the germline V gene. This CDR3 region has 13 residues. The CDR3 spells CASSKNLQGEQYV. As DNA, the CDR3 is TGTGCCAGCAGTAAAAACCTACAGGGAGAGCAGTACGTC.

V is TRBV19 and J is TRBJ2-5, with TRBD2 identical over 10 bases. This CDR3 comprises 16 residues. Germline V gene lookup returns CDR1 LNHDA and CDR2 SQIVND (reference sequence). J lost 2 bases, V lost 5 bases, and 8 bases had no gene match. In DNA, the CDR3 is TGTGCCAGTAGTTCCCGACTAGCGGGTGTGCAAGAGACCCAGTACTTC. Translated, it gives CASSSRLAGVQETQYF. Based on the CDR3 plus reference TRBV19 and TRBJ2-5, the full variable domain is DGGITQSPKYLFRKEGQNVTLSCEQNLNHDAMYWYRQDPGQGLRLIYYSQIVNDFQKGDIAEGYSVSREKKESFPLTVTSAQKNPTAFYLCASSSRLAGVQETQYFGPGTRLLVL.

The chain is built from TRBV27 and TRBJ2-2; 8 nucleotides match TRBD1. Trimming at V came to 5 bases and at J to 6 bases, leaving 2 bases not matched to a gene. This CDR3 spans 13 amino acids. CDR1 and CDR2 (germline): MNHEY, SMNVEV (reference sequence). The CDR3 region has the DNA TGTGCCAGCAGTGACAGGGGTCCCGGGGAGCTGTTTTTT. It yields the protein CASSDRGPGELFF.

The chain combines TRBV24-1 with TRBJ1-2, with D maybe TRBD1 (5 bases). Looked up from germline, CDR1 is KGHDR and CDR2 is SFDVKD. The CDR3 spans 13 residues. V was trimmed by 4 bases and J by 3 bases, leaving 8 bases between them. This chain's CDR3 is CATSERGDYGYTF. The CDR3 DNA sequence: TGTGCCACCAGTGAAAGGGGCGACTATGGCTACACCTTC.

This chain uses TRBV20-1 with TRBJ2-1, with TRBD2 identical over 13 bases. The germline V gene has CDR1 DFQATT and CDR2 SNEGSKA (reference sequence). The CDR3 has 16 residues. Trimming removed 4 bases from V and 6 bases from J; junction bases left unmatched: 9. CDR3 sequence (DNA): TGCAGTGCTACTGAACTAGCGGGAGGGGTAGGCAATGAGCAGTTCTTC. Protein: CSATELAGGVGNEQFF.

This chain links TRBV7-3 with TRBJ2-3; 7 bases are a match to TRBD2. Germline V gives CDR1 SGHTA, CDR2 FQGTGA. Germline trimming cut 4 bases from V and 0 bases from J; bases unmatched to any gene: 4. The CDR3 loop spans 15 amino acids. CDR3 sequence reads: CASSSSGPSTDTQYF. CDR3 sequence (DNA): TGTGCCAGCAGCTCTAGCGGACCTAGCACAGATACGCAGTATTTT.

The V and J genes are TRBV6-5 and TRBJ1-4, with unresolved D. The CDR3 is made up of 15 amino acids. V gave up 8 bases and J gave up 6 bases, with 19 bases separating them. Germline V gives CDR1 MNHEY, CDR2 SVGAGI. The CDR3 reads CASSLGGRRYEKLFF. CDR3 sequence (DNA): TGTGCCAGCTCTTTGGGTGGCAGGCGTTATGAAAAACTGTTTTTT.

The CDR3 loop is CASSDTGVSEAFF. The CDR3 bases are TGTGCCAGCAGCGACACAGGGGTATCTGAAGCTTTCTTT. The rearrangement uses TRBV3-1 (or the pseudogene TRBV3-2) and TRBJ1-1; TRBD1 agrees at 7 bases. This CDR3 spans 13 amino acids. The germline V gene has CDR1 LGHDT and CDR2 YNNKEL (reference sequence). V lost 5 bases, J lost 6 bases, and 6 bases stayed unmatched.

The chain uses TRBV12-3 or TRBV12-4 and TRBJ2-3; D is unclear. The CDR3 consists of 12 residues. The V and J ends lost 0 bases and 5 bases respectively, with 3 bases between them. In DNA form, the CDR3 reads TGTGCCAGCAGTTTAGCGCGAGATACGCAGTATTTT. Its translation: CASSLARDTQYF.

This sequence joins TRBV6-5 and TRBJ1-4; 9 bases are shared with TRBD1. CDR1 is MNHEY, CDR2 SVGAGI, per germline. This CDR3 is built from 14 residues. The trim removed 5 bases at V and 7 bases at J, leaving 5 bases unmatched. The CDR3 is CASSTTGGSEKLFF. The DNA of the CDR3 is TGTGCCAGCAGTACAACAGGGGGCAGTGAAAAACTGTTTTTT.

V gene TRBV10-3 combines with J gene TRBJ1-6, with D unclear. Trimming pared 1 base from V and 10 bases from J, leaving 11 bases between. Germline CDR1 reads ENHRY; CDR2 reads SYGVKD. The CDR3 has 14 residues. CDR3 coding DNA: TGTGCCATCAGTGAGTGGCAGGAGGGATCACCCCTCCACTTT. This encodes CAISEWQEGSPLHF.